The 22 T cell receptor beta chains listed next were all sequenced from one sample in a study of blood T cell repertoires in COVID-19. TCRdb's copy holds only in-frame clones and misses some; the assay was immunoSEQ multiplex PCR. The sample carries roughly 330,000 clones, over 75% recorded once. Material: PBMCs or T cells enriched from blood (not recorded which). The receptors stem from a young woman who had recovered from COVID-19.

Written as DNA, the CDR3 is TGTGCCAGCAGCCTAAGACAGGGAGCTTGGAATGGCTACACCTTC. Translated: CASSLRQGAWNGYTF. The chain has TRBV6-5 and TRBJ1-2; 7 bases map to TRBD1. This CDR3 has 15 amino acids. Germline trimming cut 6 bases from V and 6 bases from J; bases unmatched to any gene: 13. CDR1 and CDR2 from the germline V gene are MNHEY and SVGAGI.

The chain joins TRBV2 to TRBJ2-5; a possible D gene is TRBD1 (6 bases). The CDR3 runs 14 residues. The germline V gene has CDR1 SNHLY and CDR2 FYNNEI. The V end was cut by 2 bases, the J end by 5 bases, with 12 bases between. This chain's CDR3 is CASSENRDKETQYF. The CDR3 bases are TGTGCCAGCAGTGAAAACCGGGACAAGGAGACCCAGTACTTC.

This chain connects TRBV27 to TRBJ1-4, with TRBD1 matching 9 bases. CDR1 MNHEY and CDR2 SMNVEV come from the germline V gene (reference sequence). The ends lost 5 bases at V and 8 bases at J; junction bases unmatched: 12. This CDR3 region has 16 residues. The CDR3 DNA is TGTGCCAGCAGTCCGTATAGGGGGACAGGGAGCGAAAAACTGTTTTTT. It encodes CASSPYRGTGSEKLFF.

The chain couples TRBV4-1 to TRBJ1-6; 9 nucleotides line up with TRBD1. This CDR3 is built from 15 residues. CDR1 and CDR2 from the germline V gene are MGHRA and YSYEKL. V shed 4 bases and J 7 bases; nucleotides not matched to a gene: 5. CDR3 loop: CASSLGQGTNSPLHF. Written as DNA, the CDR3 is TGCGCCAGCAGCCTGGGACAGGGTACCAATTCACCCCTCCACTTT.

The chain uses TRBV28 and TRBJ2-2; weak D call: TRBD2 (5 bases). Deletions cut 8 bases from V and 3 bases from J, with 10 bases between. The CDR3 is made up of 13 amino acids. Looked up from germline, CDR1 is MDHEN and CDR2 is SYDVKM. The CDR3 region has the DNA TGTGCCAGCCGAAGGGAGTACACCGGGGAGCTGTTTTTT. It translates to CASRREYTGELFF.

This chain joins TRBV19 and TRBJ2-6; tentative D call: TRBD1 (5 bases). Trimming cost V 5 bases and J 0 bases, with 20 bases left between them. Germline V CDR1 and CDR2: LNHDA, SQIVND (reference sequence). The CDR3 consists of 19 residues. CDR3 bases: TGTGCCAGTAGTTTTAGAAGGGGCCCCGAAGGCTCTGGGGCCAACGTCCTGACTTTC. Encoded protein: CASSFRRGPEGSGANVLTF. Using reference TRBV19 and TRBJ2-6 for the parts outside the CDR3, the full variable domain is DGGITQSPKYLFRKEGQNVTLSCEQNLNHDAMYWYRQDPGQGLRLIYYSQIVNDFQKGDIAEGYSVSREKKESFPLTVTSAQKNPTAFYLCASSFRRGPEGSGANVLTFGAGSRLTVL.

This chain connects TRBV5-1 to TRBJ2-3, with D tentatively TRBD1 (6 bases). The CDR3 extends over 14 amino acids. Germline assignment: CDR1 SGHRS and CDR2 YFSETQ. Trimming removed 3 bases from V and 2 bases from J, with 10 bases in between. The CDR3 loop is CASSSRQDTDTQYF. The DNA of the CDR3 is TGCGCCAGCAGCTCTCGACAGGACACAGATACGCAGTATTTT. The whole variable domain, filled in from reference TRBV5-1 and TRBJ2-3, reads KAGVTQTPRYLIKTRGQQVTLSCSPISGHRSVSWYQQTPGQGLQFLFEYFSETQRNKGNFPGRFSGRQFSNSRSEMNVSTLELGDSALYLCASSSRQDTDTQYFGPGTRLTVL.

This clone was seen only once. This chain connects TRBV23-1 to TRBJ2-7; 11 positions match TRBD2. TRBV23-1 is filed as an ORF, its function uncertain. The CDR3 spans 15 residues. The V segment lost 2 bases and the J segment 5 bases; nucleotides outside the gene matches: 5. As DNA, the CDR3 is TGCGCCAGCAGTCAAGGTAGCGGGGGGGCGAACGAGCAGTACTTC. Amino acids: CASSQGSGGANEQYF.

This rearrangement joins TRBV12-3 or TRBV12-4 to TRBJ1-2; 7 positions agree with TRBD1. V lost 4 bases to trimming and J lost 10 bases; unmatched junction nucleotides: 6. The CDR3 spans 12 residues. The CDR3 coding sequence is TGTGCCAGCAGTTCATCGGGACAGTCCTACACCTTC. Translating gives CASSSSGQSYTF.

The rearrangement uses TRBV5-4 and TRBJ2-7, with D possibly matching TRBD1 (6 bases). Germline CDR1 and CDR2: SGHNT and YYREEE (reference sequence). The CDR3 runs to 13 residues. Trimming shortened V by 5 bases and J by 0 bases, and 9 bases separated the two germline ends. This chain's CDR3 is CASRNRDSYEQYF. The CDR3 DNA is TGTGCCAGCAGGAACAGGGACTCCTACGAGCAGTACTTC.

This chain joins TRBV15 and TRBJ2-1; 10 bases align to TRBD2. Germline values: CDR1 LNHNV, CDR2 YYDKDF (reference sequence). Germline trimming cut 0 bases from V and 8 bases from J; bases unmatched to any gene: 13. This CDR3 spans 18 amino acids. CDR3 in DNA: TGTGCCACCAGCAGAGATCACGGAACTAGCGGGGCAATCTATGAGCAGTTCTTC. Protein sequence: CATSRDHGTSGAIYEQFF.

V is TRBV27 and J is TRBJ1-1, with 12 bases that match TRBD1. Germline-derived CDR1 and CDR2 are MNHEY and SMNVEV (reference sequence). V lost 5 bases and J lost 5; bases outside the gene matches: 9. The CDR3 is 16 residues long. The CDR3 is CASSAPGQGARTEAFF. CDR3 in DNA: TGTGCCAGCAGTGCCCCGGGACAGGGGGCGCGAACTGAAGCTTTCTTT.

V is TRBV25-1 and J is TRBJ2-3; tentative D call: TRBD2 (5 bases). Germline V gene lookup returns CDR1 MGHDK and CDR2 SYGVNS. The V gene lost 8 bases and the J gene lost 7 bases, with 10 bases spanning the gap. This CDR3 comprises 11 residues. The CDR3 protein is CASGSGHTQYF. CDR3 coding DNA: TGTGCCAGCGGGAGCGGCCATACGCAGTATTTT.

The gene calls are TRBV12-3 or TRBV12-4 and TRBJ2-1, with D unclear. The V end was cut by 6 bases, the J end by 5 bases, with 11 bases between. This CDR3 region has 13 residues. CDR3 region: CASSPFRDNEQFF. The CDR3 nucleotides are TGTGCCAGCAGCCCCTTTCGGGACAATGAGCAGTTCTTC.

The gene calls are TRBV5-1 and TRBJ1-4; 9 nucleotides line up with TRBD1. Unmatched junction bases numbered 6, after V lost 4 bases and J lost 8 bases. Germline V gives CDR1 SGHRS, CDR2 YFSETQ. The CDR3 spans 14 residues. The DNA for the CDR3 is TGCGCCAGCAGCAACACGACAGGGGGAGAAAAACTGTTTTTT. It specifies CASSNTTGGEKLFF.

This clone appeared a few times. V usage is TRBV6-2 or TRBV6-3 and J usage is TRBJ2-2, with 7 bases lining up with TRBD1. CDR3 length: 17 amino acids. Looked up from germline, CDR1 is MNHEY and CDR2 is SVGEGT. With V trimmed by 6 bases and J by 3 bases, 13 bases remained unmatched. In nucleotides, the CDR3 is TGTGCCAGCAGCCCCGAGGGCAGGGGGATGGACACCGGGGAGCTGTTTTTT. Encoded protein: CASSPEGRGMDTGELFF.

J is TRBJ1-1 and V is TRBV28; D remains ambiguous. V was pared by 7 bases and J by 4 bases, with 10 bases between. The CDR3 spans 12 residues. The V gene's germline CDR1 is MDHEN and CDR2 SYDVKM. The CDR3 DNA follows: TGTGCCAGCATGGAGCCGCCCACTGAAGCTTTCTTT. Translated: CASMEPPTEAFF.

This chain uses TRBV3-1 (or the pseudogene TRBV3-2) with TRBJ1-6; D ambiguous. CDR3 size: 16 residues. V gave up 6 bases and J gave up 13 bases, with 25 bases separating them. The V gene's germline CDR1 is LGHDT and CDR2 YNNKEL (reference sequence). The CDR3 is CASRGGKGLAPSPLHF. The CDR3 bases are TGTGCCAGCAGGGGAGGAAAGGGATTGGCTCCGTCCCCCCTCCACTTT.

This chain uses TRBV11-2 with TRBJ2-3; a possible D gene is TRBD1 (6 bases). This CDR3 has 15 amino acids. The germline V and J ends were trimmed by 4 bases and 1 base, with 12 bases remaining between them. Germline-derived CDR1 and CDR2 are SGHAT and FQNNGV. The DNA for the CDR3 is TGTGCCAGCAGCTCCACAGGGTGGGGCACAGATACGCAGTATTTT. It is translated as CASSSTGWGTDTQYF. Using reference TRBV11-2 and TRBJ2-3 for the parts outside the CDR3, the full variable domain is EAGVAQSPRYKIIEKRQSVAFWCNPISGHATLYWYQQILGQGPKLLIQFQNNGVVDDSQLPKDRFSAERLKGVDSTLKIQPAKLEDSAVYLCASSSTGWGTDTQYFGPGTRLTVL.

This clone has only a few counts. The J gene is TRBJ1-6, the V gene TRBV19; 8 bases are a match to TRBD1. The CDR3 has 15 residues. Germline CDR1 and CDR2: LNHDA and SQIVND (reference sequence). With 5 bases clipped from V and 5 bases from J, the junction kept 5 bases outside the gene matches. The CDR3 DNA sequence: TGTGCCAGTAGTGCCAGGGGGCGTGATAATTCACCCCTCCACTTT. It translates to CASSARGRDNSPLHF.

The rearrangement joins TRBV5-1 to TRBJ1-2; possibly TRBD1 for D (5 bases). V was cut by 0 bases and J by 7 bases, with 10 bases left in between. Germline values: CDR1 SGHRS, CDR2 YFSETQ. CDR3 length equals 13 residues. The CDR3 nucleotides read TGCGCCAGCAGCTTGGAAGCGGGGGGTGGCTACACCTTC. It codes for CASSLEAGGGYTF.

The CDR3 is CASSQDGWAYNEQFF. Here the CDR3 DNA reads TGCGCCAGCAGCCAAGATGGGTGGGCATACAATGAGCAGTTCTTC. This chain connects TRBV4-3 to TRBJ2-1; D remains unclear. CDR3 length equals 15 residues. Germline V gene data show CDR1 as LGHNA and CDR2 as YSLEER. V was shortened by 0 bases and J by 4 bases, with 10 bases between the two germline ends.